The 29 T cell receptor beta chains listed next were all sequenced from one sample in a study of T cell responses to AZD1222 COVID-19 vaccine. The protocol was immunoSEQ multiplex PCR, while the TCRdb copy is restricted to in-frame clones and leaves out a portion. The sample has over 110,000 clones, about 90% seen once. The specimen comprised peripheral blood, sampled 28 days after the second AZD1222 dose. The origin of the receptors is an adult who received the AZD1222 COVID-19 vaccine.

This chain uses TRBV10-3 with TRBJ1-2; D may be TRBD1 (5 bases). Between the trimmed V and J ends, which lost 0 bases and 1 base, there was a span of 6 bases. The CDR3 sequence is 14 residues long. Per the germline V gene, CDR1 is ENHRY and CDR2 is SYGVKD. The CDR3 loop reads CAISESTDNYGYTF. Here the CDR3 DNA reads TGTGCCATCAGTGAGTCGACAGATAACTATGGCTACACCTTC.

The V call is TRBV27, the J call TRBJ2-1, with 13 bases identical to TRBD2. The germline CDR1 and CDR2 sequences are MNHEY and SMNVEV (reference sequence). This CDR3 region has 15 residues. J was trimmed by 10 bases and V by 2 bases; bases with no gene match: 5. The CDR3 protein is CASSLGLAGVSEQFF. The DNA for the CDR3 is TGTGCCAGCAGTTTAGGACTAGCGGGAGTTTCCGAGCAGTTCTTC.

This sequence joins TRBV4-1 and TRBJ1-1; possibly TRBD1 for D (6 bases). The CDR3 has 14 residues. Germline V CDR1 and CDR2: MGHRA, YSYEKL. V was shortened by 3 bases and J by 1 base, with 9 bases between the two germline ends. The CDR3 DNA reads TGCGCCAGCAGCCACCCGGGACAGAACACTGAAGCTTTCTTT. It encodes CASSHPGQNTEAFF.

Here the CDR3 reads CASSQDDRDYGYTF. The CDR3 coding sequence is TGTGCCAGCAGCCAAGACGACAGGGACTATGGCTACACCTTC. The chain carries TRBV3-1 (or the pseudogene TRBV3-2) and TRBJ1-2; 7 positions match TRBD1. V lost 0 bases to trimming and J lost 3 bases; unmatched junction nucleotides: 1. This CDR3 has 14 amino acids. Looked up from germline, CDR1 is LGHDT and CDR2 is YNNKEL (reference sequence).

This chain connects TRBV14 to TRBJ1-2; TRBD1 aligns across 7 bases. In germline, CDR1 is SGHDN, CDR2 FVKESK. The CDR3 spans 14 residues. The J segment lost 8 bases and the V segment lost 1 base, leaving 7 bases of the junction unmatched. CDR3 DNA sequence: TGTGCCAGCAGCCAAGTCATAGGGGGCGGCGGCTACACCTTC. Translated, it gives CASSQVIGGGGYTF. The whole variable domain, filled in from reference TRBV14 and TRBJ1-2, reads EAGVTQFPSHSVIEKGQTVTLRCDPISGHDNLYWYRRVMGKEIKFLLHFVKESKQDESGMPNNRFLAERTGGTYSTLKVQPAELEDSGVYFCASSQVIGGGGYTFGSGTRLTVV.

This sequence joins TRBV5-4 and TRBJ1-1; unclear D gene. In germline, CDR1 is SGHNT, CDR2 YYREEE (reference sequence). This CDR3 comprises 14 residues. V was clipped by 2 bases and J by 10 bases, with 18 bases between them. The CDR3 spells CASSLGQEGARAFF. CDR3 coding DNA: TGTGCCAGCAGCTTAGGTCAGGAAGGAGCCAGAGCTTTCTTT.

This chain connects TRBV13 to TRBJ2-5; D may be TRBD1 (6 bases). Trimming removed 0 bases at V and 5 bases at J, with 13 bases between. This CDR3 has 15 residues. CDR1 and CDR2 (germline): PRHDT, FYEKMQ (reference sequence). The CDR3 region is CASSLGGQSLETQYF. The CDR3 DNA is TGTGCCAGCAGCTTAGGGGGACAAAGCCTGGAGACCCAGTACTTC.

This clone was found many times. The same CDR3 is also encoded by other DNA sequences in this sample. V is TRBV19 and J is TRBJ2-3; a weak D match, TRBD1 (6 bases). Germline loops: CDR1 LNHDA, CDR2 SQIVND (reference sequence). V lost 4 bases and J 2 bases, leaving 10 bases between the germline ends. The CDR3 extends over 14 amino acids. This CDR3 is CASSRQGHTDTQYF. In DNA, the CDR3 is TGTGCCAGTAGTAGGCAGGGGCACACAGATACGCAGTATTTT.

The gene calls are TRBV27 and TRBJ2-7; D gene ambiguous. Trimming cost V 3 bases and J 6 bases, with 18 bases left between them. CDR1 is MNHEY and CDR2 is SMNVEV in the germline V gene (reference sequence). This CDR3 contains 15 residues. The CDR3 is CASSFFLGSMSEQYF. In DNA form, the CDR3 reads TGTGCCAGCAGTTTTTTTCTGGGGTCGATGAGCGAGCAGTACTTC.

This rearrangement joins TRBV5-8 to TRBJ2-6, with TRBD2 as a possible D gene (6 bases). CDR3 length: 19 amino acids. Germline assignment: CDR1 SGHTS and CDR2 YDEGEE. Trimming stripped 0 bases from V and 0 bases from J, with 16 bases between. The CDR3 DNA is TGTGCCAGCAGCTTGGAGTACGGGGGATTAAGCTCTGGGGCCAACGTCCTGACTTTC. Protein: CASSLEYGGLSSGANVLTF.

This chain uses TRBV12-5 with TRBJ2-2, with TRBD2 identical over 7 bases. The V segment lost 5 bases and the J segment 4 bases; nucleotides outside the gene matches: 7. Germline lookup yields CDR1 LGHNT and CDR2 FRNRAP. The CDR3 runs to 15 residues. This CDR3 reads CASGLNLAGTGELFF. Written as DNA, the CDR3 is TGTGCTAGTGGTCTCAACTTAGCGGGCACCGGGGAGCTGTTTTTT.

This clone has only a few counts. The chain employs TRBV7-2 and TRBJ1-1; D not resolved. The ends were cut back, 0 bases at V and 10 bases at J, with 15 bases in the middle. Germline V lookup: CDR1 SGHTA, CDR2 FQGNSA. The length of the CDR3 is 14 residues. CDR3 bases: TGTGCCAGCAGCTTAGCCTATATGGGTTCAGGAGCTTTCTTT. Amino acid sequence: CASSLAYMGSGAFF.

The chain employs TRBV14 and TRBJ1-6; D perhaps matches TRBD1 (6 bases). Germline CDR1 SGHDN, CDR2 FVKESK. The CDR3 runs 15 residues. V shed 5 bases and J shed 3 bases, with 11 bases lying between them. The chain's CDR3 is CASSRGGFYNSPLHF. The CDR3 DNA follows: TGTGCCAGCAGCAGGGGGGGGTTCTATAATTCACCCCTCCACTTT.

The V gene is TRBV7-9, the J gene TRBJ2-1; D may be TRBD1 (6 bases). The CDR3 consists of 15 residues. CDR1 is SEHNR, CDR2 FQNEAQ, per germline (reference sequence). V was trimmed by 3 bases and J by 5 bases, leaving 14 bases between them. DNA for the CDR3: TGTGCCAGCAGCTTTAAAAACAGGGCCAACAATGAGCAGTTCTTC. Amino acids: CASSFKNRANNEQFF.

This clone has just one count. CDR3 coding DNA: TGTGCCACCAGCAGACGATCGTTGGGGACCTCTGGGGCCAACGTCCTGACTTTC. It encodes CATSRRSLGTSGANVLTF. The chain uses TRBV15 and TRBJ2-6; perhaps D is TRBD1 or TRBD2 (5 bases each). The CDR3 consists of 18 residues. CDR1 LNHNV and CDR2 YYDKDF come from the germline V gene (reference sequence). Trimming stripped 2 bases from V and 0 bases from J, with 14 bases between.

The CDR3, as DNA: TGTGCCAGCAGCTTGTTTTTGACAGATAATTCACCCCTCCACTTT. Encoded protein: CASSLFLTDNSPLHF. The chain is built from TRBV5-6 and TRBJ1-6, with D maybe TRBD1 (5 bases). Germline-derived CDR1 and CDR2 are SGHDT and YYEEEE. The CDR3 covers 15 residues. The V gene lost 1 base and the J gene lost 5 bases, with 10 bases spanning the gap.

This clone appeared a few times. The chain uses TRBV12-3 or TRBV12-4 and TRBJ2-2; 7 bases are shared with TRBD2. This CDR3 is built from 13 residues. V lost 8 bases, J lost 5 bases, and 5 bases stayed unmatched. The CDR3 loop is CASRGRATGELFF. CDR3 coding DNA: TGTGCCAGCCGGGGGAGGGCGACCGGGGAGCTGTTTTTT.

J is TRBJ1-4 and V is TRBV4-1; 8 bases map to TRBD1. The CDR3 has 16 amino acids. Germline trimming cut 0 bases from V and 3 bases from J; bases unmatched to any gene: 3. Germline assignment: CDR1 MGHRA and CDR2 YSYEKL. CDR3 region: CASSQDPGQANEKLFF. Here the CDR3 DNA reads TGCGCCAGCAGCCAAGACCCGGGACAGGCTAATGAAAAACTGTTTTTT.

V usage is TRBV6-6 and J usage is TRBJ1-5, with D perhaps matching TRBD1 (5 bases). CDR1 and CDR2 (germline): MNHNY, SVGAGI (reference sequence). This CDR3 spans 14 amino acids. Trimming removed 4 bases at V and 4 bases at J, with 11 bases between. For the CDR3, the DNA is TGTGCCAGCAGTTCGGGGGGGAAAAATCAGCCCCAGCATTTT. This encodes CASSSGGKNQPQHF.

CDR3 loop: CASSRKTGAGANVLTF. DNA for the CDR3: TGCGCCAGCAGTCGAAAAACAGGGGCTGGGGCCAACGTCCTGACTTTC. The chain recombines TRBV5-1 with TRBJ2-6, with TRBD1 matching 7 bases. Germline-derived CDR1 and CDR2 are SGHRS and YFSETQ. J was trimmed by 2 bases and V by 5 bases; bases with no gene match: 7. The CDR3 sequence is 16 residues long. Together with reference TRBV5-1 and TRBJ2-6, the CDR3 gives the full variable domain: KAGVTQTPRYLIKTRGQQVTLSCSPISGHRSVSWYQQTPGQGLQFLFEYFSETQRNKGNFPGRFSGRQFSNSRSEMNVSTLELGDSALYLCASSRKTGAGANVLTFGAGSRLTVL.

The chain joins TRBV7-9 to TRBJ1-1; D not certain. Germline loops: CDR1 SEHNR, CDR2 FQNEAQ (reference sequence). Trimming shortened V by 3 bases and J by 8 bases, and 7 bases separated the two germline ends. The CDR3 length is 11 residues. The CDR3 region has the DNA TGTGCCAGCAGCTTGAGCCTAGAAGCTTTCTTT. Translated, it gives CASSLSLEAFF.

The rearrangement joins TRBV28 to TRBJ1-6, with D hard to call. V lost 11 bases, J lost 2 bases, and 13 bases lay in between. Per the germline V gene, CDR1 is MDHEN and CDR2 is SYDVKM. The CDR3 loop spans 14 amino acids. The CDR3 nucleotides read TGTGCCTCAATGGCCAGGACCTATAATTCACCCCTCCACTTT. Translating it yields CASMARTYNSPLHF. Full variable domain (outside the CDR3, taken from reference TRBV28 and TRBJ1-6): DVKVTQSSRYLVKRTGEKVFLECVQDMDHENMFWYRQDPGLGLRLIYFSYDVKMKEKGDIPEGYSVSREKKERFSLILESASTNQTSMYLCASMARTYNSPLHFGNGTRLTVT.

The chain combines TRBV19 with TRBJ2-2, with D perhaps TRBD2 (5 bases). Trimming took off 3 bases at V and 5 bases at J, with 13 bases between the two ends. Per germline, CDR1 LNHDA and CDR2 SQIVND (reference sequence). The CDR3 is made up of 15 amino acids. CDR3 loop: CASSIEGRRTGELFF. CDR3 DNA: TGTGCCAGTAGTATTGAGGGAAGGAGGACCGGGGAGCTGTTTTTT.

The V call is TRBV5-6, the J call TRBJ1-2; possibly TRBD1 for D (6 bases). The germline gives CDR1 SGHDT, CDR2 YYEEEE. The CDR3 consists of 15 residues. The V gene lost 3 bases and the J gene lost 0 bases, with 12 bases spanning the gap. The CDR3 nucleotides read TGTGCCAGCAGCTGGCGGGGGGGCGCTAACTATGGCTACACCTTC. Its translation: CASSWRGGANYGYTF.

This chain links TRBV18 with TRBJ1-2; no clear D gene. CDR1 KGHSH and CDR2 LQKENI come from the germline V gene. V was pared by 2 bases and J by 1 base, with 5 bases between. This CDR3 spans 13 amino acids. In DNA, the CDR3 is TGTGCCAGCTCACCAGAAGATAACTATGGCTACACCTTC. The encoded protein is CASSPEDNYGYTF.

This chain links TRBV6-4 with TRBJ1-2; 7 bases are shared with TRBD1. Germline-derived CDR1 and CDR2 are MRHNA and SNTAGT. The length of the CDR3 is 15 residues. The V and J ends lost 5 bases and 4 bases, in that order; junction bases with no gene match: 10. CDR3: CASSRDREDIYGYTF. The CDR3 DNA reads as TGTGCCAGCAGTAGAGACAGGGAAGACATCTATGGCTACACCTTC.

The chain joins TRBV7-9 to TRBJ1-6; no clear D. This CDR3 region has 12 residues. V was pared by 3 bases and J by 10 bases, with 7 bases between. The germline gives CDR1 SEHNR, CDR2 FQNEAQ (reference sequence). CDR3 in DNA: TGTGCCAGCAGCTTTAAGAACTCACCCCTCCACTTT. Translated: CASSFKNSPLHF. The full variable domain, completed using reference TRBV7-9 and TRBJ1-6, is DTGVSQNPRHKITKRGQNVTFRCDPISEHNRLYWYRQTLGQGPEFLTYFQNEAQLEKSRLLSDRFSAERPKGSFSTLEIQRTEQGDSAMYLCASSFKNSPLHFGNGTRLTVT.

This clone was recorded once. The chain uses TRBV4-1 and TRBJ2-7, with D possibly TRBD2 on 5 matching bases. Germline CDR1 MGHRA, CDR2 YSYEKL. The CDR3 loop spans 14 amino acids. V was trimmed by 0 bases and J by 5 bases, leaving 11 bases between them. CDR3 bases: TGCGCCAGCAGCCAAGAAGGAGGAAGCCACGAGCAGTACTTC. This encodes CASSQEGGSHEQYF.

The chain joins TRBV5-1 to TRBJ1-6; D uncertain. The CDR3 has 13 residues. Trimming took off 0 bases at V and 8 bases at J, with 6 bases between the two ends. Germline values: CDR1 SGHRS, CDR2 YFSETQ. CDR3 in amino acids: CASSLAVHSPLHF. The CDR3 coding sequence is TGCGCCAGCAGCTTGGCCGTCCATTCACCCCTCCACTTT.